This T cell receptor beta chain came from a study of T cells in Graves' hyperthyroidism and ophthalmopathy. For the study at large: It was at initial diagnosis, before any treatment, that peripheral blood was collected.

The CDR3 regions of TCR beta were amplified from RNA transcripts. HTBI primers drove first-round RT-PCR of the TCR CDR3. One entry per CDR3 protein, called by TCRdb with MiXCR from the multiplex PCR reads. The profile shows 530,000 or so distinct CDR3 sequences, 17% of them singletons. This CDR3 is 16 amino acids long. The germline V gene encodes CDR1 SGHTA and CDR2 FQGNSA. After removal of 5 bases from V and 5 bases from J, the junction contained 14 bases not matched to a gene. The receptor's source is a woman younger than 30 with Graves' ophthalmopathy. The rearrangement links TRBV7-2 to TRBJ2-5; TRBD2 agrees at 7 bases. Sequenced: blood. This chain's CDR3 is CASSTPGDYGRETQYF. The CDR3 DNA follows: TGTGCCAGCAGCACCCCGGGGGACTATGGGAGGGAGACCCAGTACTTC.